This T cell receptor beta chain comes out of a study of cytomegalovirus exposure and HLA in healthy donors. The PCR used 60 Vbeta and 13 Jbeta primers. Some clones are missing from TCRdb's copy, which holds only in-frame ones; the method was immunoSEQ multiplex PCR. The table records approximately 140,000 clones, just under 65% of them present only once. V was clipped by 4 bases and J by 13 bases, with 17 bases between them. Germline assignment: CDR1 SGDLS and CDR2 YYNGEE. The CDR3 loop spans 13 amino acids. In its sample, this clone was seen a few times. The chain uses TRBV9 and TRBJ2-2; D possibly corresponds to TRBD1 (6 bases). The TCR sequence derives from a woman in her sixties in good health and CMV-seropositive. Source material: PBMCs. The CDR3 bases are TGTGCCAGCAGCCCCCAGGGGCAGAAAAGGCTGTTTTTT. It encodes CASSPQGQKRLFF.